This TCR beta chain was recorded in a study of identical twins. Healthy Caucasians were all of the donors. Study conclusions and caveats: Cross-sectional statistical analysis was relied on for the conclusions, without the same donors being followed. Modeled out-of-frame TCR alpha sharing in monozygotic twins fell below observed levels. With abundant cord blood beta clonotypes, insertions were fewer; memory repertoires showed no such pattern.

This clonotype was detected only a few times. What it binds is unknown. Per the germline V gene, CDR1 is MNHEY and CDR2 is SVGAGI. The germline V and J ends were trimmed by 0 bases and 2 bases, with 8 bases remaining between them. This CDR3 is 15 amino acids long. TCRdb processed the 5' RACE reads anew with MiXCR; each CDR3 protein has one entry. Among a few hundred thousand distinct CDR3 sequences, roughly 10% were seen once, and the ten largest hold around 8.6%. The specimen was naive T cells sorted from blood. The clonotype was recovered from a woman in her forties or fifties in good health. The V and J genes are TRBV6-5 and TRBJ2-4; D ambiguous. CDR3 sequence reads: CASSYSYGSKNIQYF. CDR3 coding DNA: TGTGCCAGCAGTTACTCGTATGGGTCCAAAAACATTCAGTACTTC.